This is a list of T cell receptor beta chains from one sample in a study of blood T cell repertoires in COVID-19. Here immunoSEQ multiplex PCR was the method, and the copy in TCRdb shows in-frame clones only, minus some. The sample carries about 110,000 clones, approximately 82% recorded once. Sequences were obtained from peripheral blood. The source of these receptors is a woman of 80 years or more with active or convalescent COVID-19. Each CDR3 is given with its conserved first and last residue. Each record gives: CDR3 protein, V gene, CDR3 length, clone size. The size field is filled for only some rows; it gives once, few, many or a size class.

CASSGGTKGTDTQYF TRBV5-4 15 NA
CASRYRGLNTGELFF TRBV19 15 NA
CASSSRGARNSPLHF TRBV3-1/TRBV3-2 15 NA
CASSQGGQGHFADSGNTIYF TRBV14 20 NA
CASSWQRAQVSYSEQFF TRBV6-2/TRBV6-3 17 once
CASSPQGDYEQYF TRBV23-1 13 once
CASSISGTGELFF TRBV19 13 NA
CASSVDRGNTGELFF TRBV10-2 15 few
CASSRGLTDTQYF TRBV7-9 13 NA
CATRTSGSHEQYF TRBV11-1 13 NA
CASSGLLRGNTIYF TRBV28 14 NA
CASSPERVGNEQFF TRBV7-9 14 NA
CASSQSFGASGRVRSYEQYF TRBV14 20 NA
CASSRQGVGQPQHF TRBV27 14 NA
CASSYSRDRNQPQHF TRBV6-5 15 NA
CASSSTGSTYEQYF TRBV7-2 14 NA
CASSLGATRGPDEQFF TRBV5-1 16 few
CASSFNTGELFF TRBV27 12 NA
CASSPGHNEQFF TRBV2 12 NA
CASSPPGGGSSYEQYF TRBV18 16 NA
CASSRDGRTEAFF TRBV12-3/TRBV12-4 13 few
CATSGGLAGGRLNEQFF TRBV24-1 17 NA
CASSRGPQYEQYF TRBV18 13 NA
CASSLESGSYGYTF TRBV7-9 14 NA
CASSFIGTGLNIQYF TRBV28 15 NA
CASSLSGTGNNSPLHF TRBV5-4 16 few
CATSDPRMTGPPYEQYF TRBV24-1 17 NA
CASRLEALRQVGQFF TRBV7-9 15 NA
CASSKQGLADTYEQYF TRBV5-6 16 NA
CASAPGQAAYEQYF TRBV2 14 NA
CASSLATGTSSTDTQYF TRBV5-1 17 NA
CASSTYGGLVDEQYF TRBV7-9 15 NA
CASTLTGLNTEAFF TRBV28 14 NA
CASSLGTDYGYTF TRBV12-3/TRBV12-4 13 NA
CASSLVPRGSYGYTF TRBV5-6 15 NA
CASSPARQGGSPLHF TRBV18 15 NA
CAISAAGGSDTQYF TRBV10-3 14 NA
CASSLSRERTDTQYF TRBV7-3 15 NA
CASSTTRTGPETQYF TRBV28 15 NA
CASSLAPGQGGEQYF TRBV5-4 15 NA
CSGSGTSGSHRADTQYF TRBV29-1 17 once
CASPRGGGYTF TRBV7-9 11 NA
CASSRTSGSTGELFF TRBV11-3 15 NA
CASGPPDEQFF TRBV12-3/TRBV12-4 11 NA
CASSARGTPAEAFF TRBV9 14 NA
CASSPLGGGDGYNEQFF TRBV11-3 17 NA
CASSLDRSGPEAFF TRBV11-2 14 once
CSASRLEGTDTQYF TRBV20-1 14 NA
CASSSRWDRNTGELFF TRBV18 16 NA
CASSKRVLEGLSNTEAFF TRBV27 18 few
CASSSGQGQETQYF TRBV5-1 14 NA
CASSSGQGHEQYF TRBV11-3 13 once
CASSSLGAGEETQYF TRBV6-5 15 once
CASSPILQEDEQYF TRBV7-9 14 NA
CASSRQSNYGYTF TRBV6-5 13 NA
CASSPSSGSPSYEQYF TRBV28 16 NA